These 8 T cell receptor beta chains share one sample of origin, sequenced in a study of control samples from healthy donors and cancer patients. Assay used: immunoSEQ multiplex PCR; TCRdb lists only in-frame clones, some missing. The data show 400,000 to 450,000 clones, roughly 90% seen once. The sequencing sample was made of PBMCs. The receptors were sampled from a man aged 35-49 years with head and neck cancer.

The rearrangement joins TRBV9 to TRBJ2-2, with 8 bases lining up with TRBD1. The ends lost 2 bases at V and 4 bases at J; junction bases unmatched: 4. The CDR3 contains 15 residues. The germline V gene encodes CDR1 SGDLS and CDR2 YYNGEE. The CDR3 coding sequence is TGTGCCAGCAGCGTCCAGGGGGCGCTCACCGGGGAGCTGTTTTTT. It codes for CASSVQGALTGELFF.

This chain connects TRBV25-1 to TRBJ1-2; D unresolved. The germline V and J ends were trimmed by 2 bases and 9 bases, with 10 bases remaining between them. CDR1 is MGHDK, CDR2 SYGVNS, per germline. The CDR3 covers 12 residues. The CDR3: CASSEPNLSYTF. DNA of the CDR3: TGTGCCAGCAGTGAACCTAACTTAAGCTACACCTTC.

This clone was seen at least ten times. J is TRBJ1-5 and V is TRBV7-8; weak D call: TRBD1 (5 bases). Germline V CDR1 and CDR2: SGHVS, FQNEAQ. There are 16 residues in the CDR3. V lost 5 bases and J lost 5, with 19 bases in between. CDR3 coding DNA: TGTGCCAGCAGCACCCGGGACCCCGAAGGGGATCAGCCCCAGCATTTT. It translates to CASSTRDPEGDQPQHF. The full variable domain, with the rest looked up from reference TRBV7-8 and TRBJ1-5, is GAGVSQSPRYKVAKRGQDVALRCDPISGHVSLFWYQQALGQGPEFLTYFQNEAQLDKSGLPSDRFFAERPEGSVSTLKIQRTQQEDSAVYLCASSTRDPEGDQPQHFGDGTRLSIL.

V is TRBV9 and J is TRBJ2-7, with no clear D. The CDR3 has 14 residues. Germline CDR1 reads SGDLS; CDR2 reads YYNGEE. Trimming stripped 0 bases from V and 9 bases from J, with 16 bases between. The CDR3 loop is CASSVEGRSHAQYF. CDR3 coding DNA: TGTGCCAGCAGCGTAGAGGGCAGGAGTCATGCGCAGTACTTC.

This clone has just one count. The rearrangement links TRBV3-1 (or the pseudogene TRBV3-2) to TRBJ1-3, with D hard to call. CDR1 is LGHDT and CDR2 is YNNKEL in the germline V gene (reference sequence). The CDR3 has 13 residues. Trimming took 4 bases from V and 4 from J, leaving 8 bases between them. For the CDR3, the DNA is TGTGCCAGCAGCCCTCTCCCGGGAAACACCATATATTTT. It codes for CASSPLPGNTIYF.

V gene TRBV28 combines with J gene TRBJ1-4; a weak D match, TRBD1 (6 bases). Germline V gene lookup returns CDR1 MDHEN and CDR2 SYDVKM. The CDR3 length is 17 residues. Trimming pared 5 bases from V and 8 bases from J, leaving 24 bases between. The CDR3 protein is CASSHQLDSLTREKLFF. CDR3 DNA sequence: TGTGCCAGCAGTCACCAGCTGGACAGTTTAACACGGGAAAAACTGTTTTTT.

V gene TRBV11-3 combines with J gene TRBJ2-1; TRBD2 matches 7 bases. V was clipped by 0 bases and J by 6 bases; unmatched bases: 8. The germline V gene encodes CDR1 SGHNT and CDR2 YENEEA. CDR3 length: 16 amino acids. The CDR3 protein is CASSLDWEGGSNEQFF. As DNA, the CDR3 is TGTGCCAGCAGCTTAGATTGGGAGGGAGGGTCCAATGAGCAGTTCTTC.

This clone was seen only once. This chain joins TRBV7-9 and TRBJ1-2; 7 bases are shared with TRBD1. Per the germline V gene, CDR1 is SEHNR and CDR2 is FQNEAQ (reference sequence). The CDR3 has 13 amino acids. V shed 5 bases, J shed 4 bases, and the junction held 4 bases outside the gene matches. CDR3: CASSIRDSYGYTF. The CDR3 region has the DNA TGTGCCAGCAGCATTCGGGACAGCTATGGCTACACCTTC.